The 21 T cell receptor beta chains presented below share a single source sample, sequenced in a study of glioma-infiltrating T cells after dendritic cell vaccination (dated by TCRdb to the mid-2010s). The library was produced with the immunoSEQ multiplex PCR assay. Here the immuneACCESS table is served through TCRdb, limited to in-frame sequences with V and J called. Missing clones are a known gap in these copies; in checked studies unresolved V genes cover under half, and the rest lacks a known reason. Recorded for this sample are roughly 47,000 clones; approximately 85% of them occurred a single time. Approximately 10% of the sample rests with the top ten. The input for sequencing was blood, taken before dendritic cell vaccination. The receptor source for this set is a human donor with glioblastoma.

The chain carries TRBV7-2 and TRBJ2-3; 10 nucleotides line up with TRBD2. Per germline, CDR1 SGHTA and CDR2 FQGNSA. The CDR3 totals 19 residues. After removal of 1 base from V and 6 bases from J, the junction contained 16 bases not matched to a gene. The CDR3 spells CASSLVASGGPLGLDTQYF. In DNA form, the CDR3 reads TGTGCCAGCAGCTTAGTGGCTAGCGGGGGACCTCTCGGTTTGGATACGCAGTATTTT. The full variable domain, its missing parts supplied by reference TRBV7-2 and TRBJ2-3, is GAGVSQSPSNKVTEKGKDVELRCDPISGHTALYWYRQSLGQGLEFLIYFQGNSAPDKSGLPSDRFSAERTGGSVSTLTIQRTQQEDSAVYLCASSLVASGGPLGLDTQYFGPGTRLTVL.

This clone was observed a handful of times. This chain links TRBV10-3 with TRBJ2-2; D gene uncertain. This CDR3 spans 14 amino acids. Germline CDR1 reads ENHRY; CDR2 reads SYGVKD. Between the trimmed V and J ends, which lost 2 bases and 2 bases, there was a span of 6 bases. CDR3 amino acids: CAISEVANTGELFF. CDR3 DNA sequence: TGTGCCATCAGTGAGGTAGCTAACACCGGGGAGCTGTTTTTT.

The V and J genes are TRBV5-1 and TRBJ1-4; 11 positions match TRBD1. The V gene end was trimmed by 4 bases and the J gene end by 7 bases; junction bases not matched to a gene: 9. The CDR3 contains 16 residues. The germline CDR1 and CDR2 sequences are SGHRS and YFSETQ. CDR3 bases: TGCGCCAGCAGCGCTGGCAGTGGACAGGGGGCTGAAAAACTGTTTTTT. It specifies CASSAGSGQGAEKLFF.

The DNA for the CDR3 is TGCGCCAGCAGCCAAGTAACGCTAGCGAGCAATGAGCAGTTCTTC. It yields the protein CASSQVTLASNEQFF. The chain combines TRBV4-3 with TRBJ2-1; tentatively, D is TRBD2 (6 bases). Germline CDR1 and CDR2: LGHNA and YSLEER. Trimming pared 1 base from V and 6 bases from J, leaving 13 bases between. The CDR3 runs 15 residues.

J is TRBJ1-1 and V is TRBV27; TRBD1 might be the D (5 bases). The CDR3 length is 14 residues. The V gene lost 5 bases and the J gene lost 5 bases, with 15 bases spanning the gap. CDR1 and CDR2 from the germline V gene are MNHEY and SMNVEV (reference sequence). Here the CDR3 reads CASSRAGAGTEAFF. The CDR3 nucleotides are TGTGCCAGCAGTCGAGCCGGGGCGGGGACTGAAGCTTTCTTT.

This chain uses TRBV30 with TRBJ1-3; 7 bases fit TRBD1. There are 15 residues in the CDR3. In germline, CDR1 is GTSNPN, CDR2 SVGIG (reference sequence). V lost 5 bases, J lost 4 bases, and 11 bases stayed unmatched. The CDR3, as DNA: TGTGCCTGGGTCGGTCTCCAGGGGGTCGGAAACACCATATATTTT. Amino acid sequence: CAWVGLQGVGNTIYF.

V is TRBV7-2 and J is TRBJ2-1, with a weak D call TRBD1 (6 bases). CDR1 and CDR2 (germline): SGHTA, FQGNSA. The CDR3 is 14 residues long. The V and J ends lost 6 bases and 5 bases respectively, with 14 bases between them. The CDR3 loop reads CASSKGQGNNEQFF. CDR3 nucleotides: TGTGCCAGCAGTAAAGGGCAGGGGAACAATGAGCAGTTCTTC.

This clone has only one observation. This chain's CDR3 is CASSQLRETNTGELFF. The CDR3 DNA is TGTGCCAGCAGCCAACTGCGGGAGACTAACACCGGGGAGCTGTTTTTT. V and J are TRBV7-6 and TRBJ2-2; 7 positions agree with TRBD2. This CDR3 spans 16 amino acids. J gave up 2 bases and V 5 bases, and 8 bases lay outside the gene matches. In germline, CDR1 is SGHVS, CDR2 FNYEAQ.

As for this clone: This sample also contains other DNA sequences that code for the same CDR3. V is TRBV5-1 and J is TRBJ1-1; D is unresolved. The V end lost 5 bases, the J end lost 1 base, and 12 bases lay between the germline ends. This CDR3 has 14 residues. Germline loops: CDR1 SGHRS, CDR2 YFSETQ. CDR3 coding DNA: TGCGCCAGCAGTCTACGAGGAGCGAACACTGAAGCTTTCTTT. Translation: CASSLRGANTEAFF.

The V and J genes are TRBV29-1 and TRBJ2-7; D call uncertain. Trimming pared 6 bases from V and 6 bases from J, leaving 24 bases between. CDR1 is SQVTM and CDR2 is ANQGSEA in the germline V gene. The CDR3 loop spans 15 amino acids. The DNA for the CDR3 is TGCAGCGTCGCTGCCGGCCCCGGGTCTTTTGGCGAGCAGTACTTC. This codes for CSVAAGPGSFGEQYF.

The rearrangement links TRBV19 to TRBJ1-1; D is unclear. Looked up from germline, CDR1 is LNHDA and CDR2 is SQIVND (reference sequence). The CDR3 has 12 amino acids. Trimming removed 10 bases from V and 1 base from J, with 10 bases in between. As DNA, the CDR3 is TGTGCCACCACAACAAGGAACACTGAAGCTTTCTTT. Protein product: CATTTRNTEAFF.

J is TRBJ2-1 and V is TRBV6-5; TRBD2 agrees at 8 bases. From germline, CDR1 is MNHEY and CDR2 SVGAGI. The trim removed 10 bases at V and 5 bases at J, leaving 4 bases unmatched. The CDR3 spans 12 residues. The CDR3 sequence is CATQRENNEQFF. For the CDR3, the DNA is TGTGCCACTCAGCGGGAGAACAATGAGCAGTTCTTC.

Of note for this clone: This sample includes further DNA sequences coding for the same CDR3. This chain connects TRBV20-1 to TRBJ2-7; D perhaps matches TRBD1 (5 bases). The CDR3 has 11 amino acids. Germline V gene lookup returns CDR1 DFQATT and CDR2 SNEGSKA (reference sequence). The V end was cut by 6 bases, the J end by 4 bases, with 10 bases between. The CDR3 coding sequence is TGCAGTGCCAGACAGATTTACGAGCAGTACTTC. It yields the protein CSARQIYEQYF.

The chain has TRBV19 and TRBJ2-7; TRBD1 matches 9 bases. Germline lookup yields CDR1 LNHDA and CDR2 SQIVND (reference sequence). This CDR3 is 15 amino acids long. Trimming took 4 bases from V and 5 from J; bases not matched to a gene: 9. The chain's CDR3 is CASSTTGTGLNEQYF. CDR3 in DNA: TGTGCCAGTAGTACTACCGGGACAGGGCTGAACGAGCAGTACTTC.

The CDR3 here is CASSPMDRPFYEQYF. The CDR3 DNA reads TGTGCCAGTAGTCCGATGGACAGGCCGTTCTACGAGCAGTACTTC. This chain links TRBV19 with TRBJ2-7, with TRBD1 matching over 7 bases. CDR1 LNHDA and CDR2 SQIVND come from the germline V gene (reference sequence). The CDR3 has 15 amino acids. With V trimmed by 5 bases and J by 3 bases, 10 bases remained unmatched.

The chain carries TRBV2 and TRBJ1-5, with D perhaps matching TRBD1 (5 bases). CDR1 and CDR2 (germline): SNHLY, FYNNEI. CDR3 length: 15 amino acids. V was clipped by 4 bases and J by 7 bases, with 17 bases between them. The CDR3, as DNA: TGTGCCAGCAGTGTGGGGCGCGCGGCAGAGCAGCCCCAGCATTTT. Protein: CASSVGRAAEQPQHF.

This clone was observed once. The chain links TRBV5-1 to TRBJ2-5, with D possibly matching TRBD1 (7 bases). V was shortened by 4 bases and J by 5 bases, with 12 bases between the two germline ends. Germline V CDR1 and CDR2: SGHRS, YFSETQ. This CDR3 comprises 13 residues. The CDR3 nucleotides read TGCGCCAGCAGCCCCTCAGGGGGGGAGACCCAGTACTTC. Its protein is CASSPSGGETQYF.

The rearrangement uses TRBV5-6 and TRBJ2-1; no reliable D call. The CDR3 extends over 18 amino acids. CDR1 and CDR2 (germline): SGHDT, YYEEEE. Trimming stripped 0 bases from V and 6 bases from J, with 22 bases between. The CDR3 sequence: CASSLDSVWAFLRNEQFF. In nucleotides, the CDR3 is TGTGCCAGCAGCTTGGATTCGGTGTGGGCATTCCTACGCAATGAGCAGTTCTTC.

This clone showed up just a few times. The chain employs TRBV28 and TRBJ1-2; tentatively, D is TRBD1 (6 bases). CDR1 is MDHEN, CDR2 SYDVKM, per germline. Trimming stripped 6 bases from V and 3 bases from J, with 14 bases between. The length of the CDR3 is 14 residues. CDR3: CASRKQGLDYGYTF. As DNA, the CDR3 is TGTGCCAGCAGGAAACAGGGATTAGACTATGGCTACACCTTC.

J is TRBJ1-2 and V is TRBV19; possible D gene TRBD1, 5 bases. Germline V CDR1 and CDR2: LNHDA, SQIVND (reference sequence). Deletions cut 6 bases from V and 7 bases from J, with 12 bases between. The CDR3 consists of 12 residues. The CDR3, as DNA: TGTGCCAGTAGGGGGGGGATCGGTGGCTACACCTTC. Residues: CASRGGIGGYTF.

The CDR3 bases are TGTGCCAGCAGCCAACAGGGTTACTTATCCTACGAGCAGTACTTC. Encoded protein: CASSQQGYLSYEQYF. The chain links TRBV14 to TRBJ2-7, with a tentative D call TRBD1 (5 bases). Germline CDR1 and CDR2: SGHDN and FVKESK. The CDR3 spans 15 residues. V lost 2 bases and J lost 1, with 12 bases in between.